These 4 T cell receptor beta chains were all obtained from the same sample, sequenced in a study of T cell responses to AZD1222 COVID-19 vaccine. The table came from immunoSEQ multiplex PCR; TCRdb's copy has only in-frame clones and leaves some out. The repertoire has 150,000 to 200,000 clones, under 95% of them found once; the top ten carry under 6%. The starting material was peripheral blood, obtained 28 days after the second AZD1222 dose. These TCRs come from an adult who received the AZD1222 COVID-19 vaccine.

This clone has just one count. V and J are TRBV10-1 and TRBJ2-5, with D tentatively TRBD1 or TRBD2 (5 bases each). CDR3 size: 13 residues. Trimming stripped 6 bases from V and 9 bases from J, with 17 bases between. CDR1 and CDR2 from the germline V gene are WNHNN and SYGVQD (reference sequence). CDR3 protein: CASRTGRSDPQYF. CDR3 sequence (DNA): TGCGCCAGCAGAACGGGGCGAAGCGACCCCCAGTACTTC.

The chain combines TRBV11-1 with TRBJ2-1, with 9 bases identical to TRBD2. V was pared by 5 bases and J by 4 bases, with 6 bases of the junction left unmatched. This CDR3 spans 15 amino acids. CDR1 and CDR2 from the germline V gene are SGHAT and FQDESV (reference sequence). CDR3 nucleotides: TGTGCCAGCAGCCACCAGACTAGCGGATACAATGAGCAGTTCTTC. Residues: CASSHQTSGYNEQFF. Combining the CDR3 with reference TRBV11-1 and TRBJ2-1 gives the whole variable domain EAEVAQSPRYKITEKSQAVAFWCDPISGHATLYWYRQILGQGPELLVQFQDESVVDDSQLPKDRFSAERLKGVDSTLKIQPAELGDSAMYLCASSHQTSGYNEQFFGPGTRLTVL.

The chain has TRBV9 and TRBJ1-2, with no clear D. The V and J ends lost 0 bases and 5 bases respectively, with 17 bases between them. The length of the CDR3 is 16 residues. CDR1 SGDLS and CDR2 YYNGEE come from the germline V gene. The CDR3, as DNA: TGTGCCAGCAGCGTAGGGTTGGCAGCCCCCAGTTATGGCTACACCTTC. Residues: CASSVGLAAPSYGYTF. Based on the CDR3 plus reference TRBV9 and TRBJ1-2, the full variable domain is DSGVTQTPKHLITATGQRVTLRCSPRSGDLSVYWYQQSLDQGLQFLIQYYNGEERAKGNILERFSAQQFPDLHSELNLSSLELGDSALYFCASSVGLAAPSYGYTFGSGTRLTVV.

The chain recombines TRBV14 with TRBJ2-1, with 7 bases lining up with TRBD2. V was clipped by 0 bases and J by 4 bases; unmatched bases: 6. The CDR3 is 16 residues long. Germline loops: CDR1 SGHDN, CDR2 FVKESK. CDR3 protein: CASSQELALAYNEQFF. CDR3 nucleotide sequence: TGTGCCAGCAGCCAAGAATTGGCACTAGCGTACAATGAGCAGTTCTTC.